A single sample gave rise to the 26 T cell receptor beta chains below, sequenced in a study of blood T cell repertoires in COVID-19. Data came from immunoSEQ multiplex PCR; TCRdb stores just in-frame clones and leaves some out. The sample shows about 68,000 clones, approximately 83% of them seen only once. Sequenced: peripheral blood. The receptors shown here come from a woman aged 55-69 years with acute or convalescent COVID-19.

J is TRBJ2-3 and V is TRBV27; 7 bases line up with TRBD1. The CDR3 covers 17 residues. Germline assignment: CDR1 MNHEY and CDR2 SMNVEV (reference sequence). Trimming removed 1 base from V and 5 bases from J; junction bases left unmatched: 12. The CDR3 is CASSLLGDSLGGDTQYF. CDR3 nucleotide sequence: TGTGCCAGCAGTTTATTGGGGGACAGCCTAGGGGGAGATACGCAGTATTTT.

The CDR3 reads CASSLSPRGRNQPQHF. In DNA, the CDR3 is TGTGCCAGCAGCTTATCCCCCAGGGGACGGAATCAGCCCCAGCATTTT. V gene TRBV5-5 combines with J gene TRBJ1-5, with D tentatively TRBD1 (6 bases). CDR1 SGHKS and CDR2 YYEKEE come from the germline V gene (reference sequence). Trimming cost V 2 bases and J 4 bases, with 16 bases left between them. The CDR3 contains 16 residues. The full variable domain, with the rest looked up from reference TRBV5-5 and TRBJ1-5, is DAGVTQSPTHLIKTRGQQVTLRCSPISGHKSVSWYQQVLGQGPQFIFQYYEKEERGRGNFPDRFSARQFPNYSSELNVNALLLGDSALYLCASSLSPRGRNQPQHFGDGTRLSIL.

V gene TRBV5-1 combines with J gene TRBJ1-1; tentative D call: TRBD1 (6 bases). Germline CDR1 is SGHRS and CDR2 is YFSETQ. V was trimmed by 4 bases and J by 1 base, leaving 11 bases between them. The CDR3 is 14 amino acids. This CDR3 reads CASSITTGNTEAFF. DNA for the CDR3: TGCGCCAGCAGCATTACGACAGGGAACACTGAAGCTTTCTTT.

This chain connects TRBV7-6 to TRBJ1-1; 7 bases match TRBD1. The CDR3 contains 15 residues. Germline V gene data show CDR1 as SGHVS and CDR2 as FNYEAQ. The V and J ends lost 6 bases and 0 bases, in that order; junction bases with no gene match: 7. CDR3 coding DNA: TGTGCCAGCAGTCCGACAGGGAACATGAACACTGAAGCTTTCTTT. Protein sequence: CASSPTGNMNTEAFF. The full variable domain, with the rest looked up from reference TRBV7-6 and TRBJ1-1, is GAGVSQSPRYKVTKRGQDVALRCDPISGHVSLYWYRQALGQGPEFLTYFNYEAQQDKSGLPNDRFSAERPEGSISTLTIQRTEQRDSAMYRCASSPTGNMNTEAFFGQGTRLTVV.

This rearrangement joins TRBV6-6 to TRBJ1-2; TRBD1 might be the D (6 bases). The CDR3 runs to 11 residues. Deletions cut 5 bases from V and 8 bases from J, with 9 bases between. Germline V gene sequence: CDR1 MNHNY, CDR2 SVGAGI (reference sequence). DNA of the CDR3: TGTGCCAGCAGTGGGGGCGCCGGCTACACCTTC. Encoded protein: CASSGGAGYTF.

This sequence joins TRBV5-8 and TRBJ1-1; the match to TRBD1 covers 9 bases. V lost 5 bases and J lost 1; bases outside the gene matches: 3. Looked up from germline, CDR1 is SGHTS and CDR2 is YDEGEE. The CDR3 has 14 amino acids. This chain's CDR3 is CASRDRGRNTEAFF. The CDR3 DNA sequence: TGTGCCAGCAGGGACAGGGGACGGAACACTGAAGCTTTCTTT.

The chain is built from TRBV19 and TRBJ2-7, with 7 bases that match TRBD2. Trimming cost V 2 bases and J 6 bases; bases outside gene matches: 13. Germline loops: CDR1 LNHDA, CDR2 SQIVND (reference sequence). The CDR3 sequence is 16 residues long. The CDR3 spells CASSISSTSQLREQYF. As DNA, the CDR3 is TGTGCCAGTAGTATAAGTTCGACTAGCCAACTTCGCGAGCAGTACTTC.

This clone is labeled medium-sized. The chain carries TRBV5-4 and TRBJ2-2; 8 bases line up with TRBD2. Germline CDR1 is SGHNT and CDR2 is YYREEE (reference sequence). V was pared by 2 bases and J by 4 bases, with 1 base of the junction left unmatched. The CDR3 length is 14 residues. CDR3 residues: CASSFGGGTGELFF. CDR3 in DNA: TGTGCCAGCAGCTTCGGGGGGGGCACCGGGGAGCTGTTTTTT. The full variable domain, with the rest looked up from reference TRBV5-4 and TRBJ2-2, is ETGVTQSPTHLIKTRGQQVTLRCSSQSGHNTVSWYQQALGQGPQFIFQYYREEENGRGNFPPRFSGLQFPNYSSELNVNALELDDSALYLCASSFGGGTGELFFGEGSRLTVL.

The V and J genes are TRBV6-5 and TRBJ2-7; 8 bases map to TRBD1. Germline trimming cut 6 bases from V and 3 bases from J; bases unmatched to any gene: 4. Germline V gene sequence: CDR1 MNHEY, CDR2 SVGAGI. The CDR3 has 13 amino acids. The CDR3 bases are TGTGCCAGCAGGGGACAGGCCTACTACGAGCAGTACTTC. The encoded protein is CASRGQAYYEQYF.

The rearrangement joins TRBV6-5 to TRBJ1-5, with 7 bases fitting TRBD1. Trimming cost V 7 bases and J 5 bases; bases outside gene matches: 5. CDR3 length: 13 amino acids. Germline-derived CDR1 and CDR2 are MNHEY and SVGAGI. CDR3 sequence: CASIRDRDQPQHF. Written as DNA, the CDR3 is TGTGCCAGCATACGGGACAGAGATCAGCCCCAGCATTTT.

In this sample, this clone turned up once. The rearrangement links TRBV19 to TRBJ2-5; 9 bases are a match to TRBD1. CDR1 LNHDA and CDR2 SQIVND come from the germline V gene (reference sequence). The V segment lost 5 bases and the J segment 3 bases; nucleotides outside the gene matches: 7. The CDR3 contains 15 residues. The CDR3 nucleotides are TGTGCCAGTAGTGTTGGGACAGGGCCGGAAGAGACCCAGTACTTC. Its protein product is CASSVGTGPEETQYF.

The CDR3 nucleotides are TGTGCCAGCAGCTTAGAGGGGCAGGGCGGTGAAGCTTTCTTT. This encodes CASSLEGQGGEAFF. The V gene is TRBV11-3, the J gene TRBJ1-1; tentatively, D is TRBD1 (5 bases). In germline, CDR1 is SGHNT, CDR2 YENEEA. CDR3 length equals 14 residues. V lost 0 bases, J lost 7 bases, and 12 bases lay in between.

This clone is a singleton in its sample. J is TRBJ1-2 and V is TRBV27; 7 bases match TRBD1. The CDR3 is 15 residues long. Germline lookup yields CDR1 MNHEY and CDR2 SMNVEV (reference sequence). The junction had 2 bases not matched to a gene; V was cut back by 1 base and J by 0 bases. The CDR3 reads CASSLLGTANYGYTF. The CDR3 nucleotides read TGTGCCAGCAGTTTATTGGGGACAGCTAACTATGGCTACACCTTC.

The chain is built from TRBV5-4 and TRBJ1-4; TRBD1 matches at 9 bases. V gave up 4 bases and J gave up 7 bases; unmatched junction bases: 8. The length of the CDR3 is 15 residues. Germline V gene sequence: CDR1 SGHNT, CDR2 YYREEE (reference sequence). CDR3 DNA sequence: TGTGCCAGCAGCAAGAACAGGGGGCGAAGTGAAAAACTGTTTTTT. This sequence encodes CASSKNRGRSEKLFF.

V usage is TRBV3-1 (or the pseudogene TRBV3-2) and J usage is TRBJ1-3; TRBD1 might be the D (6 bases). Trimming left V 3 bases short and J 3 bases short, with 12 bases between. Per germline, CDR1 LGHDT and CDR2 YNNKEL (reference sequence). CDR3 length equals 15 residues. The CDR3 here is CASSQGGGVGNTIYF. As DNA, the CDR3 is TGTGCCAGCAGCCAGGGTGGGGGCGTTGGAAACACCATATATTTT.

The chain carries TRBV6-1 and TRBJ1-2; D gene uncertain. Trimming took off 3 bases at V and 0 bases at J, with 5 bases between the two ends. This CDR3 is built from 13 residues. Germline V lookup: CDR1 MNHNS, CDR2 SASEGT. The CDR3 spells CASSDSANYGYTF. Here the CDR3 DNA reads TGTGCCAGCAGTGACAGCGCTAACTATGGCTACACCTTC.

In the case of this clone: Compared with germline, one end of the junction differs, possibly owing to a read error. This sequence joins TRBV7-2 and TRBJ2-3; D gene unclear. This CDR3 is built from 14 residues. The V gene's germline CDR1 is SGHTA and CDR2 FQGNSA. CDR3 coding DNA: TGTGCCAGCAGCTTAGCGTTGCGCACGGATACGCAGTATTTT. Its translation: CASSLALRTDTQYF.

V gene TRBV28 combines with J gene TRBJ1-1; 10 positions agree with TRBD1. The junction had 12 bases not matched to a gene; V was cut back by 6 bases and J by 8 bases. The CDR3 sequence is 15 residues long. CDR1 and CDR2 from the germline V gene are MDHEN and SYDVKM. In DNA, the CDR3 is TGTGCCAGCAGACTACCGGGACAGGGGTACGCAGAAGCTTTCTTT. Amino acids: CASRLPGQGYAEAFF.

This clone was detected a few times. The chain has TRBV3-1 (or the pseudogene TRBV3-2) and TRBJ2-7, with D maybe TRBD2 (6 bases). Deletions cut 2 bases from V and 2 bases from J, with 19 bases between. Germline CDR1 reads LGHDT; CDR2 reads YNNKEL (reference sequence). CDR3 length: 17 amino acids. The CDR3 DNA follows: TGTGCCAGCAGCCAAACCTGGAGGTCCCGGGGGACCTACGAGCAGTACTTC. Encoded protein: CASSQTWRSRGTYEQYF.

The CDR3, as DNA: TGTGCCAGCAGCTTACAGACTAGCGGGGGGCCCAATGAGCAGTTCTTC. Translation: CASSLQTSGGPNEQFF. This sequence joins TRBV13 and TRBJ2-1, with 13 bases aligning to TRBD2. Per germline, CDR1 PRHDT and CDR2 FYEKMQ (reference sequence). Trimming cost V 2 bases and J 6 bases; bases outside gene matches: 4. This CDR3 has 16 amino acids. Supplemented by reference TRBV13 and TRBJ2-1, the full variable domain reads AAGVIQSPRHLIKEKRETATLKCYPIPRHDTVYWYQQGPGQDPQFLISFYEKMQSDKGSIPDRFSAQQFSDYHSELNMSSLELGDSALYFCASSLQTSGGPNEQFFGPGTRLTVL.

This rearrangement joins TRBV5-4 to TRBJ2-7, with 13 positions matching TRBD2. Germline V gene lookup returns CDR1 SGHNT and CDR2 YYREEE (reference sequence). V lost 3 bases, J lost 1 base, and 4 bases stayed unmatched. CDR3 length equals 16 residues. The CDR3 nucleotides are TGTGCCAGCAGCTGGACTAGCGGGAGTTTGTCCTACGAGCAGTACTTC. Translating it yields CASSWTSGSLSYEQYF.

The chain has TRBV5-6 and TRBJ1-1; 9 bases agree with TRBD1. The J segment lost 10 bases and the V segment lost 4 bases, leaving 8 bases of the junction unmatched. CDR1 is SGHDT, CDR2 YYEEEE, per germline. This CDR3 comprises 13 residues. The CDR3 nucleotides read TGTGCCAGCAGCACAGTACAGGGGGCGGGAGCTTTCTTT. Protein: CASSTVQGAGAFF.

The V gene is TRBV5-6, the J gene TRBJ2-2; 7 nucleotides match TRBD2. The CDR3 is 14 amino acids. The germline V gene has CDR1 SGHDT and CDR2 YYEEEE. After removal of 0 bases from V and 4 bases from J, the junction contained 0 bases not matched to a gene. In nucleotides, the CDR3 is TGTGCCAGCAGCTTGGGGACTAGCACCGGGGAGCTGTTTTTT. Protein sequence: CASSLGTSTGELFF.

V and J are TRBV11-3 and TRBJ2-3; 8 bases match TRBD2. The CDR3 totals 15 residues. V lost 5 bases to trimming and J lost 5 bases; unmatched junction nucleotides: 9. CDR1 and CDR2 from the germline V gene are SGHNT and YENEEA. CDR3 in DNA: TGTGCCAGCAGCCCGGGGGGGGCTAGCGGAGATACGCAGTATTTT. Encoded protein: CASSPGGASGDTQYF.

The rearrangement joins TRBV28 to TRBJ1-2, with D perhaps TRBD1 (5 bases). CDR1 MDHEN and CDR2 SYDVKM come from the germline V gene. The CDR3 contains 14 residues. Between the trimmed V and J ends, which lost 2 bases and 5 bases, there was a span of 12 bases. The CDR3 region has the DNA TGTGCCAGCAGTTTAGGGCAGGGAGGGTATGGCTACACCTTC. Its translation: CASSLGQGGYGYTF.

This sequence joins TRBV6-5 and TRBJ1-2; tentative D call: TRBD1 (5 bases). The CDR3 covers 14 residues. Trimming took 6 bases from V and 0 from J, leaving 11 bases between them. Per the germline V gene, CDR1 is MNHEY and CDR2 is SVGAGI. DNA of the CDR3: TGTGCCAGCAGCCTCGACAGCACTAACTATGGCTACACCTTC. Its translation is CASSLDSTNYGYTF.